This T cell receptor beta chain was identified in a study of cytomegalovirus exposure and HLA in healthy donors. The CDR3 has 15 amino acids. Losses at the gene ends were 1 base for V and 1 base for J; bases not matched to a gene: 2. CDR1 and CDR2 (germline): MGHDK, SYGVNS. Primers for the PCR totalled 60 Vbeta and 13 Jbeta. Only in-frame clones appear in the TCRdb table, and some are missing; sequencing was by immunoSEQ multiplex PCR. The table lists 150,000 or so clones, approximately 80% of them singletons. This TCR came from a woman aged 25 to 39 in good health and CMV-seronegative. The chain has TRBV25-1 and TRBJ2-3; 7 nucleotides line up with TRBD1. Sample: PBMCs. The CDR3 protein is CASSELTGGTDTQYF. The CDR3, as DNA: TGTGCCAGCAGTGAATTAACAGGGGGCACAGATACGCAGTATTTT.